This section outlines one TCR beta chain sequence together with its context. No antigen is known for it. Germline V gene lookup returns CDR1 SGHAT and CDR2 FQNNGV. V was pared by 4 bases and J by 4 bases, with 10 bases between. The CDR3 contains 13 residues. This sample is drawn from a study of TIL therapy for anti-PD-1-resistant metastatic lung cancer. Study summary: Median tumor PD-L1 proportion score was roughly 5.5%. Study-wide findings and caveats: Compared with baseline intratumoral T cells, expanded TIL cultures were more clonal and less diverse (about 6% vs 30%).

The immunoSEQ assay was v3. Data came from immunoSEQ multiplex PCR; TCRdb stores just in-frame clones and leaves some out. The sample carries some 90,000 clones, 65% recorded once. Time point noted: pre-treatment sample, taken before nivolumab and TIL therapy. Tumor tissue came from excised metastases, mostly pleural nodules or supraclavicular lymph nodes. Progressing patients received lymphodepletion, expanded TIL infusion and IL-2. This clonotype was obtained from a person aged 25 to 79 with non-small cell lung cancer. The chain couples TRBV11-2 to TRBJ2-5; tentative D call: TRBD2 (5 bases). The material was tumor tissue, obtained at baseline. CDR3 residues: CASSYQRRETQYF. CDR3 coding DNA: TGTGCCAGCAGCTACCAGCGGAGAGAGACCCAGTACTTC.